This T cell receptor beta chain was retrieved from a study of cytomegalovirus exposure and HLA in healthy donors. Turning to this clone: The antigen is unknown.

Both 60 Vbeta primers and 13 Jbeta primers went into the PCR. Using immunoSEQ multiplex PCR, the repertoire was profiled, and TCRdb retains in-frame clones only, with some absent. The table includes approximately 200,000 clones, roughly 80% detected once. Germline CDR1 LNHNV, CDR2 YYDKDF (reference sequence). Between the trimmed V and J ends, which lost 7 bases and 0 bases, there was a span of 13 bases. This CDR3 contains 15 residues. Study-wide results and limits: Later analysis suggested links between common viral pathogens and several top significant clusters.

The sequence was obtained from a woman in her 50s in good health and CMV-seropositive. The source material was PBMCs. The chain is built from TRBV15 and TRBJ1-5; D call uncertain. In DNA form, the CDR3 reads TGTGCCACCACGGCAGGATTAAATAGCAATCAGCCCCAGCATTTT. It is translated as CATTAGLNSNQPQHF.